Listed below are T cell receptor beta chains from one sample, sequenced in a study of blood T cell repertoires in COVID-19. Libraries were prepared by immunoSEQ multiplex PCR; TCRdb keeps only in-frame clonotypes and omits some of them. The sample shows about 56,000 clones, approximately 92% of them seen only once. The sequenced material came from peripheral blood. These receptors all stem from a woman aged 60 to 75 with COVID-19, enrolled during active disease. Each CDR3 is given without its conserved first and last residue.

TRBV11-3	TRBJ1-6	ASSTDSDNSPLH
TRBV5-1	TRBJ2-2	ASSANPGGNTGELF
TRBV10-2	TRBJ1-2	ASSREVNYGYT
TRBV19	TRBJ1-1	ASRKTVKDTEAF
TRBV3-1/TRBV3-2	TRBJ1-1	ASSRRTATNTEAF
TRBV19	TRBJ2-1	ASSLAGESYNEQF
TRBV5-1	TRBJ2-3	ASSPGTSGTDTQY
TRBV4-1	TRBJ2-7	ASSQEQLAATYEQY
TRBV28	TRBJ1-3	ASSLGGAVSGNTIY
TRBV12-3/TRBV12-4	TRBJ2-1	ASSQGARNEQF
TRBV5-4	TRBJ2-1	ASSWVTGDNEQF
TRBV5-1	TRBJ2-7	ASSPAGPETYEQY
TRBV13	TRBJ2-1	ASSFSGTPVYNEQF
TRBV19	TRBJ2-1	ASSFSSGGYNEQF
TRBV5-8	TRBJ1-5	ASSLVRTVNSNQPQH
TRBV9	TRBJ1-3	ASSVGAGGSGNTIY
TRBV27	TRBJ1-4	ASSLMSSEKLF
TRBV10-3	TRBJ1-2	AISDSNRVYGYT
TRBV5-1	TRBJ1-2	ASSPHDTAGYT
TRBV7-2	TRBJ2-7	ASSLFATGGAQY
TRBV28	TRBJ2-2	ASYPGQGIGELF
TRBV5-1	TRBJ1-2	ASSTRTGGLSGYT
TRBV7-9	TRBJ2-1	ASTQRQGSSNEQF
TRBV6-5	TRBJ1-1	ASSLRAGNTEAF
TRBV5-8	TRBJ2-1	ASSLVNLGGGTGSYNEQF
TRBV19	TRBJ2-1	ASSIETSGLPYNEQF
TRBV10-3	TRBJ2-1	AINTNRVGSSEQF
TRBV30	TRBJ1-2	AWSSPVVEGRHGYT
TRBV2	TRBJ2-3	ASQAGTRERPAQY
TRBV7-9	TRBJ1-1	ASSDTTGTGGEAF
TRBV19	TRBJ2-7	ASSLTGTGDYEQY
TRBV5-1	TRBJ1-6	ASSLGSSYNSPLH
TRBV19	TRBJ2-7	ASSFGTIYEQY
TRBV12-3/TRBV12-4	TRBJ2-2	ASSTGGPGELF
TRBV11-3	TRBJ2-3	ASSAGTGGRADTQY
TRBV3-1/TRBV3-2	TRBJ2-3	ASSQSWGADTQY
TRBV30	TRBJ1-1	AWSVGALNTEAF
TRBV9	TRBJ1-2	ASSPTDRGGNYGYT
TRBV3-1/TRBV3-2	TRBJ2-1	ASSLSFNEQF
TRBV29-1	TRBJ1-2	SVGVGGYT